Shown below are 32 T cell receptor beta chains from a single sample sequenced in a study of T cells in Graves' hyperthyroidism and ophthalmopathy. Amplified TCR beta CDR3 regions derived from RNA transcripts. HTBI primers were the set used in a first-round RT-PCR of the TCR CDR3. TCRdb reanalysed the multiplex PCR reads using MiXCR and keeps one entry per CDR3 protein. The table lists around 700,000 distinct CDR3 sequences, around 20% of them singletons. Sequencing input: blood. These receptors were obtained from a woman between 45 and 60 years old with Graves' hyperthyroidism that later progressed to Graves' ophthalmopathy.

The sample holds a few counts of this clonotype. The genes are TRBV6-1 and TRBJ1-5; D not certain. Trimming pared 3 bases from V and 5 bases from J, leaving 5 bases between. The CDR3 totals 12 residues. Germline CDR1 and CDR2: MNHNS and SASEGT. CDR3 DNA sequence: TGTGCCAGCAGTGAGCTCTATCAGCCCCAGCATTTT. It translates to CASSELYQPQHF.

DNA for the CDR3: TGTGCCAGCAGCATACGTGGCGGGGGGCCGTTAAGCTCCTACAATGAGCAGTTCTTC. Its translation is CASSIRGGGPLSSYNEQFF. The rearrangement joins TRBV7-2 to TRBJ2-1; the match to TRBD2 covers 8 bases. CDR1 and CDR2 (germline): SGHTA, FQGNSA. The CDR3 length is 19 residues. J was trimmed by 0 bases and V by 5 bases; bases with no gene match: 15.

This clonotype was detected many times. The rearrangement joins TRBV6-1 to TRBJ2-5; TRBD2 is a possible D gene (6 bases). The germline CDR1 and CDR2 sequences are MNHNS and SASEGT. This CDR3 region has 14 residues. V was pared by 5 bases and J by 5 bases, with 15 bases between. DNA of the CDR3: TGTGCCAGCAGTTTTGCTAGCGTGGACGAGACCCAGTACTTC. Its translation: CASSFASVDETQYF.

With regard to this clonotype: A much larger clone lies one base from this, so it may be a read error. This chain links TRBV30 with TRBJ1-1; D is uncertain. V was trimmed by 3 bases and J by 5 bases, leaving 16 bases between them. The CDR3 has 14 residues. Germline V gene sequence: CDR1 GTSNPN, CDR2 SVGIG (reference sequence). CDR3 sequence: CAWSLLMGPTEAFF. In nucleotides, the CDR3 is TGTGCCTGGAGCCTGTTGATGGGCCCAACTGAAGCTTTCTTT.

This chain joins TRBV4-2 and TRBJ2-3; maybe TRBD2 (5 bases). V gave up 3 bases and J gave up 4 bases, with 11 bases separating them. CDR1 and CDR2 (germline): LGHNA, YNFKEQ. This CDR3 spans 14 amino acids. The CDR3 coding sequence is TGTGCCAGCAGCCAGGCTAGCAGCGCAGATACGCAGTATTTT. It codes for CASSQASSADTQYF.

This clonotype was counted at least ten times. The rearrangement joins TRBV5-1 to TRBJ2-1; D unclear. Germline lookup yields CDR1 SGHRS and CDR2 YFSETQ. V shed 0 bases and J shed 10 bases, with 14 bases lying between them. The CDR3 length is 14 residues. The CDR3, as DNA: TGCGCCAGCAGCTTGGAAGCGAATCCGCGGGAGCAGTTCTTC. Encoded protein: CASSLEANPREQFF. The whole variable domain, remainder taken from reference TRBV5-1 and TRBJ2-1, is KAGVTQTPRYLIKTRGQQVTLSCSPISGHRSVSWYQQTPGQGLQFLFEYFSETQRNKGNFPGRFSGRQFSNSRSEMNVSTLELGDSALYLCASSLEANPREQFFGPGTRLTVL.

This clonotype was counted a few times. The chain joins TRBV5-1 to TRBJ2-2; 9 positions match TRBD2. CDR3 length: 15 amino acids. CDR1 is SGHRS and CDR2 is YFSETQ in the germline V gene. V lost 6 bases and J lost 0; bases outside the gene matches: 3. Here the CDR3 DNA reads TGCGCCAGCAAGAGCGGGGGGCCGAACACCGGGGAGCTGTTTTTT. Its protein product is CASKSGGPNTGELFF. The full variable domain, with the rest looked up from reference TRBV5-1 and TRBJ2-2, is KAGVTQTPRYLIKTRGQQVTLSCSPISGHRSVSWYQQTPGQGLQFLFEYFSETQRNKGNFPGRFSGRQFSNSRSEMNVSTLELGDSALYLCASKSGGPNTGELFFGEGSRLTVL.

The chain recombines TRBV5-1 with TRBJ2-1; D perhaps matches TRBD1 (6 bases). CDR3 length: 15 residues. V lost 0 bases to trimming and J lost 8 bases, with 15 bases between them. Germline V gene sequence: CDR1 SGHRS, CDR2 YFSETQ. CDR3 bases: TGCGCCAGCAGCTTGGCCGGGACACCTTCTGATGAGCAGTTCTTC. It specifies CASSLAGTPSDEQFF.

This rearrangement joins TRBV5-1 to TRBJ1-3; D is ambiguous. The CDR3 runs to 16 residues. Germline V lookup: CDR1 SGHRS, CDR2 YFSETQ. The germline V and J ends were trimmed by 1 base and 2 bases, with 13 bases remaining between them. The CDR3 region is CASSLLATTAGNTIYF. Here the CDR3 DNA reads TGCGCCAGCAGCTTGCTTGCGACAACGGCTGGAAACACCATATATTTT.

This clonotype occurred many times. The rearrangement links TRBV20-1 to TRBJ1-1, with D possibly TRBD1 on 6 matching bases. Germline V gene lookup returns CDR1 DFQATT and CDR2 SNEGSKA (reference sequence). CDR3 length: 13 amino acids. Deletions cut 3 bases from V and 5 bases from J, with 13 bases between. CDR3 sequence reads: CSASLQGRTEAFF. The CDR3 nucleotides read TGCAGTGCTAGTCTACAGGGAAGAACTGAAGCTTTCTTT.

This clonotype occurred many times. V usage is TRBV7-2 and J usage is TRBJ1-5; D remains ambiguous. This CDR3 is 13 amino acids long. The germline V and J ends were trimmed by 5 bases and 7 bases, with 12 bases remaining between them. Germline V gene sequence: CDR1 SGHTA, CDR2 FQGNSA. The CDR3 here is CASSPRHGQPQHF. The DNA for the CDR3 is TGTGCCAGCAGCCCCCGGCACGGGCAGCCCCAGCATTTT.

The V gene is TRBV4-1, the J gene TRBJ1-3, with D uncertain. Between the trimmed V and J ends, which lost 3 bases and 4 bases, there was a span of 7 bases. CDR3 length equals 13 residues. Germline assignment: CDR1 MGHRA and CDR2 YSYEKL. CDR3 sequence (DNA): TGCGCCAGCAGCCAGAGTGGAGGAAACACCATATATTTT. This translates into CASSQSGGNTIYF.

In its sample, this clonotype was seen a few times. CDR3 coding DNA: TGTGCCAGCAGCCCGGACCTCAGGAACGAGCAGTACTTC. It is translated as CASSPDLRNEQYF. The chain combines TRBV6-1 with TRBJ2-7; D gene unclear. The CDR3 length is 13 residues. V was shortened by 6 bases and J by 5 bases, with 14 bases between the two germline ends. CDR1 is MNHNS and CDR2 is SASEGT in the germline V gene.

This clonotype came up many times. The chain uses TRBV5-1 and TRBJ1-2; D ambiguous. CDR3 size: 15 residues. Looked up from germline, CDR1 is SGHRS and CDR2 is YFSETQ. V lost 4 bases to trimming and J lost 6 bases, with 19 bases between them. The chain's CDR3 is CASSRGAQDSDGYTF. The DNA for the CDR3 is TGCGCCAGCAGCCGAGGAGCCCAGGATAGTGATGGCTACACCTTC.

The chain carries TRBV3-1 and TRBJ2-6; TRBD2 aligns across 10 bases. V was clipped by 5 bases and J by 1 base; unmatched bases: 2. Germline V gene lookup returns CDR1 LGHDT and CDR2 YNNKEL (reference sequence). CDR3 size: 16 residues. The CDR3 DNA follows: TGTGCCAGCAGCGTTAGCGGGGGGTCTGGGGCCAACGTCCTGACTTTC. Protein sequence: CASSVSGGSGANVLTF.

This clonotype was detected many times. The CDR3 is CSPGPVNTEAFF. CDR3 in DNA: TGCAGTCCCGGGCCTGTTAATACTGAAGCTTTCTTT. This chain uses TRBV20-1 with TRBJ1-1; D ambiguous. V was pared by 8 bases and J by 5 bases, with 15 bases between. CDR3 length equals 12 residues. Germline V gene sequence: CDR1 DFQATT, CDR2 SNEGSKA (reference sequence).

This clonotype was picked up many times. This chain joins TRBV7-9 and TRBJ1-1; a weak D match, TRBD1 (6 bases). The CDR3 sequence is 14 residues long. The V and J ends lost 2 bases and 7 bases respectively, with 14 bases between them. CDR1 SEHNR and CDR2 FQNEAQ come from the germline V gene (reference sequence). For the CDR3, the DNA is TGTGCCAGCAGCTTACATGGGGGGCTAAATGAAGCTTTCTTT. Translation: CASSLHGGLNEAFF. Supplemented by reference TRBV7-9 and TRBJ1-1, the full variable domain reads DTGVSQNPRHKITKRGQNVTFRCDPISEHNRLYWYRQTLGQGPEFLTYFQNEAQLEKSRLLSDRFSAERPKGSFSTLEIQRTEQGDSAMYLCASSLHGGLNEAFFGQGTRLTVV.

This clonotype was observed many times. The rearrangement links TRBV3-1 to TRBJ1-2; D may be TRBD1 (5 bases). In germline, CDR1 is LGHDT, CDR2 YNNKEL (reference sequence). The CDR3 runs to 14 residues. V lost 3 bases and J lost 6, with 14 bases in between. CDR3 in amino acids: CASSQASRADGYTF. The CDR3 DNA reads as TGTGCCAGCAGCCAGGCGTCCAGGGCGGATGGCTACACCTTC. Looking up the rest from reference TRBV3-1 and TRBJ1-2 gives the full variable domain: DTAVSQTPKYLVTQMGNDKSIKCEQNLGHDTMYWYKQDSKKFLKIMFSYNNKELIINETVPNRFSPKSPDKAHLNLHINSLELGDSAVYFCASSQASRADGYTFGSGTRLTVV.

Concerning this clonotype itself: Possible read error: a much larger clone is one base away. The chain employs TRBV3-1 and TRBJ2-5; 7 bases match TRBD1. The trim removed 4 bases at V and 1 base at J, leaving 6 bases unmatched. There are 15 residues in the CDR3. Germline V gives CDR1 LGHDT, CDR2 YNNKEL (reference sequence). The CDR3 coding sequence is TGTGCCAGCAGCCCACCCGGACAGGTCCAAGAGACCCAGTACTTC. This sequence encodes CASSPPGQVQETQYF.

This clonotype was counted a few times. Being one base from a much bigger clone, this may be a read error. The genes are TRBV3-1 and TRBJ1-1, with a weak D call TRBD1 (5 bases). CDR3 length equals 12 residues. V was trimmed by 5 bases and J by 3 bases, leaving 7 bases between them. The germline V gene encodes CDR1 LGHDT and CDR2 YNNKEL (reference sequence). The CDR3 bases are TGTGCCAGCAGCGGGGCGTACACTGAAGCTTTCTTT. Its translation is CASSGAYTEAFF.

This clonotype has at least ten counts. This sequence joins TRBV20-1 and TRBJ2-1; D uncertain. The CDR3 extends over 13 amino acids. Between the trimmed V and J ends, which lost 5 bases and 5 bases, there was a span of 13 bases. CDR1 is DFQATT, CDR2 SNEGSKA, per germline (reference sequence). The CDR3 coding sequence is TGCAGTGCTCTTACACATACCGACAATGAGCAGTTCTTC. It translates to CSALTHTDNEQFF.

Written as DNA, the CDR3 is TGTGCCAGTAGGAGACTAGACAATGAGCAGTTCTTC. It yields the protein CASRRLDNEQFF. The V gene is TRBV19, the J gene TRBJ2-1; perhaps TRBD2 as D (6 bases). Germline V gene sequence: CDR1 LNHDA, CDR2 SQIVND (reference sequence). Trimming took off 6 bases at V and 5 bases at J, with 8 bases between the two ends. The CDR3 loop spans 12 amino acids.

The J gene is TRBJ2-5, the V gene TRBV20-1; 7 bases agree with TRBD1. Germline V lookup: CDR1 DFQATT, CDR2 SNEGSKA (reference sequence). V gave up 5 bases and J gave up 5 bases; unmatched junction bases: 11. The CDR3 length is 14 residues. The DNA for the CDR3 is TGCAGTGCTCCGTGGACAGGCCGACGGGAGACCCAGTACTTC. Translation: CSAPWTGRRETQYF.

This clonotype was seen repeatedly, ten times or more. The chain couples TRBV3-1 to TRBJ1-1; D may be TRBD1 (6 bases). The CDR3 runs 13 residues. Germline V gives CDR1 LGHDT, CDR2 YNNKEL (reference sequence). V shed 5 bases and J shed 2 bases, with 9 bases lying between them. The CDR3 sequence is CASSVQGNTEAFF. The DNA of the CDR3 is TGTGCCAGCAGCGTACAGGGCAACACTGAAGCTTTCTTT.

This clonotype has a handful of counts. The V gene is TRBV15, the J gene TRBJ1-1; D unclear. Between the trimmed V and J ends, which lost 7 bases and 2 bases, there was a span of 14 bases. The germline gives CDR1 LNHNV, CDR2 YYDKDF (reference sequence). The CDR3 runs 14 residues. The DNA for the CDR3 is TGTGCCACCACCGCGAATTCCCTTAACACTGAAGCTTTCTTT. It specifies CATTANSLNTEAFF.

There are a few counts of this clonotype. The CDR3 sequence: CASSEIVRYSGNTIYF. The CDR3 DNA is TGTGCCAGCAGTGAAATTGTGAGATACTCTGGAAACACCATATATTTT. The chain employs TRBV6-1 and TRBJ1-3, with D unclear. This CDR3 is 16 amino acids long. CDR1 is MNHNS, CDR2 SASEGT, per germline. With 2 bases removed from V and 0 bases from J, the gap between germline ends came to 11 bases.

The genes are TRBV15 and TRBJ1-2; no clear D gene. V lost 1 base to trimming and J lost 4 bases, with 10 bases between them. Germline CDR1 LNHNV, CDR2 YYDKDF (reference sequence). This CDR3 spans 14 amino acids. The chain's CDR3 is CATSRGRPVYGYTF. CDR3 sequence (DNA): TGTGCCACCAGCAGAGGACGACCGGTCTATGGCTACACCTTC.

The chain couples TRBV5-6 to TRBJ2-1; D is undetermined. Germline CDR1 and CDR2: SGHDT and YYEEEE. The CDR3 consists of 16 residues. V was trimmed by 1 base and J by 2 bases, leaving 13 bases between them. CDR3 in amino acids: CASSLLAQSPYNEQFF. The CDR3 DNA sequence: TGTGCCAGCAGCTTGCTTGCCCAGAGTCCCTACAATGAGCAGTTCTTC.

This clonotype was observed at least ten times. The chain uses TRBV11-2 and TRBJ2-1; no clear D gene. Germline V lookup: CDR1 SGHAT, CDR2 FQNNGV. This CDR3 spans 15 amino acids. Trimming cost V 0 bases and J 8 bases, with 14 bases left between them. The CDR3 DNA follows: TGTGCCAGCAGCTTAGATTTGGCCAGTTTCGATGAGCAGTTCTTC. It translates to CASSLDLASFDEQFF. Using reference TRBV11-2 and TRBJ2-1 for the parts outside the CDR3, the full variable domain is EAGVAQSPRYKIIEKRQSVAFWCNPISGHATLYWYQQILGQGPKLLIQFQNNGVVDDSQLPKDRFSAERLKGVDSTLKIQPAKLEDSAVYLCASSLDLASFDEQFFGPGTRLTVL.

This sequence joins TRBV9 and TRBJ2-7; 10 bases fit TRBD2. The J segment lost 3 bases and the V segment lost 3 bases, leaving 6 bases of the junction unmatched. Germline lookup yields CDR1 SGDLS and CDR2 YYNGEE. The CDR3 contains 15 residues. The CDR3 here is CASSATSGQDYEQYF. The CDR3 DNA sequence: TGTGCCAGCAGCGCGACTAGCGGGCAAGACTACGAGCAGTACTTC.

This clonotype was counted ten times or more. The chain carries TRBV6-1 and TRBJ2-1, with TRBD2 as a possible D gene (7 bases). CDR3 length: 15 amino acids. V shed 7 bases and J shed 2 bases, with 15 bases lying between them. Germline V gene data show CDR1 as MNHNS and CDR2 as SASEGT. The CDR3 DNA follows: TGTGCCAGCACCCCGACGGGGGGCCCCTACAATGAGCAGTTCTTC. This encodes CASTPTGGPYNEQFF.

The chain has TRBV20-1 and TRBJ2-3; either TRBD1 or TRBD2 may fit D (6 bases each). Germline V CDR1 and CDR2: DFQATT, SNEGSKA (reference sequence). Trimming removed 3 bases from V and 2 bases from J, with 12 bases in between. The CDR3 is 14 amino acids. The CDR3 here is CSASFGGPTDTQYF. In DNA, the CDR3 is TGCAGTGCTAGTTTCGGGGGCCCCACAGATACGCAGTATTTT.